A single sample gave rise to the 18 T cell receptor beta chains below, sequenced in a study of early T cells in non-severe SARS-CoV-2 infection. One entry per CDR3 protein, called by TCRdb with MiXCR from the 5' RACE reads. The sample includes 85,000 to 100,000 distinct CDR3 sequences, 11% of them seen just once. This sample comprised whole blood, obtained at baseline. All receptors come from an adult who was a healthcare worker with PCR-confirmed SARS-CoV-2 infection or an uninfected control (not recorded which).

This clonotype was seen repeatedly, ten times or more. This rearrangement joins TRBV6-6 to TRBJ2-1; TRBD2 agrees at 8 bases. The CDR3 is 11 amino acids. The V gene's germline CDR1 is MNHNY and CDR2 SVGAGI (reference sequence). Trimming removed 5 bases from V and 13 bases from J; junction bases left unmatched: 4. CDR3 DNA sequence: TGTGCCAGCAGTACCGGGACTAGACAGTTCTTC. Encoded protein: CASSTGTRQFF.

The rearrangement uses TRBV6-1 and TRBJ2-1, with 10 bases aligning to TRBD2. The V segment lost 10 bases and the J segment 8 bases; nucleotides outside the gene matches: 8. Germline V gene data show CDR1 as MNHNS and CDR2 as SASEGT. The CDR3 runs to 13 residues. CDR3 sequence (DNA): TGTGCCACCCAGAGCGGGGGGGCCTATGAGCAGTTCTTC. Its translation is CATQSGGAYEQFF.

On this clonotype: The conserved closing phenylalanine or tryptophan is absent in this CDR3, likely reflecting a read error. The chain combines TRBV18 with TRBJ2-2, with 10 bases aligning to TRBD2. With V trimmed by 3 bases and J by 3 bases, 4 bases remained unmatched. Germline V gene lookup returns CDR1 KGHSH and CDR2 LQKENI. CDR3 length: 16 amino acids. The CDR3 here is CASSPLAGVHTGELFS. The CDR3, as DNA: TGTGCCAGCTCACCCCTAGCGGGGGTCCACACCGGGGAGCTGTTTTCT.

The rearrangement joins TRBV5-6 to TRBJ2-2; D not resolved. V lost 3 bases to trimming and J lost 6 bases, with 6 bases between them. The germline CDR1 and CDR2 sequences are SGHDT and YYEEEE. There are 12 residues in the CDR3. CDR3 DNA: TGTGCCAGCAGCTCTCTAGCCGGGGAGCTGTTTTTT. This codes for CASSSLAGELFF.

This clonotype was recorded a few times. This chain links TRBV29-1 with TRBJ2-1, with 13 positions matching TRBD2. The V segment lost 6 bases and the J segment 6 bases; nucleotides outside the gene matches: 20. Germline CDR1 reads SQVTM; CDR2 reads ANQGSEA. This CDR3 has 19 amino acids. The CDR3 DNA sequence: TGCAGCGTCAGAAAAGGTCCACTAGCGGGGGGGCTTTGGGTCAATGAGCAGTTCTTC. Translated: CSVRKGPLAGGLWVNEQFF.

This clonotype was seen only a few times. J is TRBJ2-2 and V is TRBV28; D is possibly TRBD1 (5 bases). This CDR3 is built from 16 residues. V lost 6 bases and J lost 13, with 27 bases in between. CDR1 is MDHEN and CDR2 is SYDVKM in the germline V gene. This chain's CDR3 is CASSPMRTSQTVVLFF. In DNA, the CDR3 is TGTGCCAGCAGCCCTATGAGGACATCTCAGACGGTGGTGCTGTTTTTT.

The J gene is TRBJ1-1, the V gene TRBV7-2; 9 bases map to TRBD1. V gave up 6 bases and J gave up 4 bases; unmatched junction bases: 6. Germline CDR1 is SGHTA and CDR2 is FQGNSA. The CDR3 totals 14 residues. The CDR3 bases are TGTGCCAGCAGTCTCACAGGGGGCGTCACTGAAGCTTTCTTT. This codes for CASSLTGGVTEAFF.

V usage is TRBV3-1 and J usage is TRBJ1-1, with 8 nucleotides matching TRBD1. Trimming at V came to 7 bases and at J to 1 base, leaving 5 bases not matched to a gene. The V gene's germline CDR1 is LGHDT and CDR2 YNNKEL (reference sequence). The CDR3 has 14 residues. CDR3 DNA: TGTGCCAGCACCGACAGGGGCTGGAACACTGAAGCTTTCTTT. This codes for CASTDRGWNTEAFF.

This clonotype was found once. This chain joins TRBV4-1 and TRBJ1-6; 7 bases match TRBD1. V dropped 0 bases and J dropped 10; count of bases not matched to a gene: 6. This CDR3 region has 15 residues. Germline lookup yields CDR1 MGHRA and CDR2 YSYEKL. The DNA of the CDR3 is TGCGCCAGCAGCCAAGAAGTAACAGGGGACTCACCCCTCCACTTT. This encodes CASSQEVTGDSPLHF.

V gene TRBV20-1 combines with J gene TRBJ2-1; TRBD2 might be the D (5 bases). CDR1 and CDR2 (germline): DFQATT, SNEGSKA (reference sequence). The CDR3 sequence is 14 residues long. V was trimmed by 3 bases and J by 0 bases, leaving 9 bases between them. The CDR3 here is CSASVDFSYNEQFF. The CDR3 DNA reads TGCAGTGCTAGCGTGGACTTCTCCTACAATGAGCAGTTCTTC.

CDR3 region: CASSITPGSYEQYF. For the CDR3, the DNA is TGTGCCAGTAGTATAACCCCCGGCAGCTACGAGCAGTACTTC. V usage is TRBV19 and J usage is TRBJ2-7, with D uncertain. The germline V gene has CDR1 LNHDA and CDR2 SQIVND (reference sequence). The germline V and J ends were trimmed by 2 bases and 3 bases, with 11 bases remaining between them. The CDR3 runs 14 residues.

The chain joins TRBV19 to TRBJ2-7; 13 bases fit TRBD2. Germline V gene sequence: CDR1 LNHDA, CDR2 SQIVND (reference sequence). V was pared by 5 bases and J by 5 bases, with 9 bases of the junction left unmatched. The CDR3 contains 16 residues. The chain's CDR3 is CASSPGTSGNYDEQYF. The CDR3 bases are TGTGCCAGTAGTCCTGGGACTAGCGGGAATTACGACGAGCAGTACTTC.

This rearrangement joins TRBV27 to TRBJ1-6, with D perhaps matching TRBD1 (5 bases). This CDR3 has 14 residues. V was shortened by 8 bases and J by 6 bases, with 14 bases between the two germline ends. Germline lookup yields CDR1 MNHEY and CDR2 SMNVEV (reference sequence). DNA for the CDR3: TGTGCCAGCGGCAGGGTGCTGGGTAATTCACCCCTCCACTTT. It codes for CASGRVLGNSPLHF.

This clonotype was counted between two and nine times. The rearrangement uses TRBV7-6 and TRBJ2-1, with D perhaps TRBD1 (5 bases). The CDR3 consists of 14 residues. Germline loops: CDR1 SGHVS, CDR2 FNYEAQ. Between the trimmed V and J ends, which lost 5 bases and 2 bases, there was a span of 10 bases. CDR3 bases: TGTGCCAGCAGCGCCATGACAGCCTACAATGAGCAGTTCTTC. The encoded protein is CASSAMTAYNEQFF.

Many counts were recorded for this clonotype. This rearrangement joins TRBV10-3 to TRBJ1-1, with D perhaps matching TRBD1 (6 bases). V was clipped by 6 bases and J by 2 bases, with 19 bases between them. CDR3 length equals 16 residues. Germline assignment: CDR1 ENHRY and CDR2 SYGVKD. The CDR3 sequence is CAIRQGVGARNTEAFF. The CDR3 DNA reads TGTGCCATCAGACAGGGCGTTGGGGCGAGAAACACTGAAGCTTTCTTT.

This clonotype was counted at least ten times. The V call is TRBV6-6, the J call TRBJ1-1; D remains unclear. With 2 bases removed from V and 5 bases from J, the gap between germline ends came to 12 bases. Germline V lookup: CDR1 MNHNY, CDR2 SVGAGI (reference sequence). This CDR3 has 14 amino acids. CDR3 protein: CASSYRGERTEAFF. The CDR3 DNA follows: TGTGCCAGCAGTTACCGGGGAGAAAGAACTGAAGCTTTCTTT.

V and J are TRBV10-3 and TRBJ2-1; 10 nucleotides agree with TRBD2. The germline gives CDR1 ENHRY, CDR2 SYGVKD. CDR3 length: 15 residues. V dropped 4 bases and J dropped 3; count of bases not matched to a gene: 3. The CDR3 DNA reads TGTGCCATCAGTGCTGGGACTAGCGTCTACAATGAGCAGTTCTTC. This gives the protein CAISAGTSVYNEQFF.

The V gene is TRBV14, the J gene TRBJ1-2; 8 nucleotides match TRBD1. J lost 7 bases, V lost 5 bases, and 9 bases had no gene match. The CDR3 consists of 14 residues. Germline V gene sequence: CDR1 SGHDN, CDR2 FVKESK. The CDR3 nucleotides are TGTGCCAGCAGCGGCGACAGGGGAAAGGGTGGCTACACCTTC. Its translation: CASSGDRGKGGYTF.